Each of the 29 T cell receptor beta chains below was sequenced from the same sample in a study of molecular identifiers for immune sequencing clone quantification. One entry per CDR3 protein results from TCRdb running MiXCR on the PCR reads. The table includes some 59,000 distinct CDR3 sequences, about 23% detected once. Sequenced sample: naive CD8+ T cells from blood, with Jurkat cell RNA spiked in. This sample's subset: FACS-sorted CD8+CD4-CCR7+CD45RA+ naive T cells. Every receptor here comes from a human donor in good health. Some libraries in this study had Jurkat cell RNA spiked in.

This clonotype was picked up many times. The chain couples TRBV6-1 to TRBJ2-7; D gene unclear. V shed 7 bases and J shed 3 bases, with 10 bases lying between them. The CDR3 spans 12 residues. The V gene's germline CDR1 is MNHNS and CDR2 SASEGT. The DNA of the CDR3 is TGTGCCAGCACCGGCCTTTTCTACGAGCAGTACTTC. Residues: CASTGLFYEQYF.

This clonotype was found many times. The chain carries TRBV7-9 and TRBJ2-2; D not resolved. CDR3 size: 14 residues. In germline, CDR1 is SEHNR, CDR2 FQNEAQ (reference sequence). The V and J ends lost 5 bases and 1 base respectively, with 8 bases between them. CDR3 DNA: TGTGCCAGCAGCGCAGGCGGGAACACCGGGGAGCTGTTTTTT. Its translation is CASSAGGNTGELFF.

The chain has TRBV4-1 and TRBJ1-1, with no clear D. The CDR3 extends over 13 amino acids. Germline V gene sequence: CDR1 MGHRA, CDR2 YSYEKL. The V end lost 8 bases, the J end lost 1 base, and 11 bases lay between the germline ends. This chain's CDR3 is CASCFHQNTEAFF. DNA for the CDR3: TGCGCCAGCTGCTTCCACCAGAACACTGAAGCTTTCTTT.

At least ten counts were recorded for this clonotype. J is TRBJ2-7 and V is TRBV28, with D perhaps TRBD2 (5 bases). V was clipped by 7 bases and J by 6 bases, with 22 bases between them. The CDR3 totals 15 residues. Germline-derived CDR1 and CDR2 are MDHEN and SYDVKM. CDR3 DNA sequence: TGTGCCAGCACCCTACGACTCAGGACGGGGAGCGAGCAGTACTTC. Translating gives CASTLRLRTGSEQYF.

As to this clonotype: Being one base from a much bigger clone, this may be a read error. The chain combines TRBV4-2 with TRBJ2-7; maybe TRBD2 (5 bases). CDR3 length equals 18 residues. Germline assignment: CDR1 LGHNA and CDR2 YNFKEQ. The CDR3 spells CVSSPGDFQVGYGYEQYF. In DNA, the CDR3 is TGTGTCAGCAGCCCCGGGGATTTCCAAGTGGGGTACGGGTACGAGCAGTACTTC.

This clonotype was seen at least ten times. CDR3 in amino acids: CASSLLRQGTRGYTF. CDR3 DNA sequence: TGTGCCAGCAGTCTACTTAGACAGGGGACACGGGGCTACACCTTC. V and J are TRBV28 and TRBJ1-2, with 8 bases aligning to TRBD1. The length of the CDR3 is 15 residues. J lost 8 bases, V lost 5 bases, and 13 bases had no gene match. CDR1 is MDHEN and CDR2 is SYDVKM in the germline V gene.

Many counts were recorded for this clonotype. The rearrangement joins TRBV5-4 to TRBJ2-7, with TRBD1 matching over 7 bases. The CDR3 totals 14 residues. CDR1 is SGHNT and CDR2 is YYREEE in the germline V gene (reference sequence). The junction had 7 bases not matched to a gene; V was cut back by 0 bases and J by 7 bases. CDR3 amino acids: CASSLGQGAEEQYF. The CDR3 DNA follows: TGTGCCAGCAGCTTGGGACAGGGTGCGGAAGAGCAGTACTTC.

This clonotype was recorded once. One base away lies a much larger clone, so this may be a sequencing read error. The chain is built from TRBV7-9 and TRBJ2-7; 10 nucleotides agree with TRBD1. Germline CDR1 and CDR2: SEHNR and FQNEAQ (reference sequence). The CDR3 length is 15 residues. CDR3 loop: CASSFRDRGEYEQHF. CDR3 DNA: TGTGCCAGCAGCTTCCGGGACAGGGGAGAGTACGAGCAGCACTTC.

Comments on this clonotype: A much more abundant neighbour one base away suggests this may be a read error. The gene calls are TRBV6-5 and TRBJ2-7; D might be TRBD2 (6 bases). The CDR3 consists of 15 residues. The V end was cut by 5 bases, the J end by 5 bases, with 19 bases between. Germline V gives CDR1 MNHEY, CDR2 SVGAGI. The CDR3 bases are TGTGCCAGCAGTCGATATCGGGAGATAGTCGACGAGCAGTACTTC. It specifies CASSRYREIVDEQYF.

This clonotype was seen a few times. V and J are TRBV6-5 and TRBJ1-2; the match to TRBD1 covers 9 bases. V shed 6 bases and J 5 bases; nucleotides not matched to a gene: 7. The germline CDR1 and CDR2 sequences are MNHEY and SVGAGI. The CDR3 consists of 14 residues. In DNA form, the CDR3 reads TGTGCCAGCAGGGGACAGGGAATAGGGTATGGCTACACCTTC. Its translation: CASRGQGIGYGYTF.

On this clonotype itself: Being one base from a much bigger clone, this may be a read error. V usage is TRBV6-6 and J usage is TRBJ2-7; TRBD1 matches at 8 bases. CDR3 length equals 14 residues. J lost 6 bases, V lost 3 bases, and 7 bases had no gene match. Germline assignment: CDR1 MNHNY and CDR2 SVGAGI (reference sequence). CDR3 region: CASSYGDRSREQYF. DNA for the CDR3: TGTGCCAGCAGTTATGGGGACAGGTCCCGCGAGCAGTACTTC.

On this clonotype itself: A single base separates this from a much larger clone, so it may be a read error. The chain employs TRBV4-2 and TRBJ2-3; 13 positions agree with TRBD2. Germline loops: CDR1 LGHNA, CDR2 YNFKEQ. The CDR3 is 18 residues long. The DNA for the CDR3 is TGTGTCAGCAGCCAAGATCAGGGACTAGCGGGACGCACAGATACGCAGTATTTT. This encodes CVSSQDQGLAGRTDTQYF.

This clonotype was detected ten times or more. This chain links TRBV19 with TRBJ2-2, with 7 positions matching TRBD1. Per the germline V gene, CDR1 is LNHDA and CDR2 is SQIVND (reference sequence). This CDR3 is 14 amino acids long. With V trimmed by 5 bases and J by 4 bases, 4 bases remained unmatched. The CDR3 region is CASSVQGRTGELFF. The CDR3 nucleotides read TGTGCCAGTAGTGTACAGGGGCGCACCGGGGAGCTGTTTTTT. Filled out from reference TRBV19 and TRBJ2-2, the complete variable domain reads DGGITQSPKYLFRKEGQNVTLSCEQNLNHDAMYWYRQDPGQGLRLIYYSQIVNDFQKGDIAEGYSVSREKKESFPLTVTSAQKNPTAFYLCASSVQGRTGELFFGEGSRLTVL.

This clonotype turned up a few times. A much bigger clone sits one base away, suggesting this may be a read error. The CDR3 DNA follows: TGCGCCAGCAGCCAATCTCGACATGTTAGCAATCAGCCCCAGCAATTT. It yields the protein CASSQSRHVSNQPQQF. The chain recombines TRBV4-3 with TRBJ1-5, with no clear D. Germline V gene lookup returns CDR1 LGHNA and CDR2 YSLEER. The CDR3 sequence is 16 residues long.

There are a few counts of this clonotype. This chain joins TRBV20-1 and TRBJ1-6; D call uncertain. Trimming took 8 bases from V and 7 from J, leaving 15 bases between them. The CDR3 sequence is 13 residues long. Per the germline V gene, CDR1 is DFQATT and CDR2 is SNEGSKA (reference sequence). CDR3 sequence: CSPSPVLNSPLHF. CDR3 nucleotide sequence: TGCAGTCCGAGCCCCGTCCTAAATTCACCCCTCCACTTT.

This clonotype occurred many times. The chain joins TRBV6-2 or TRBV6-3 to TRBJ2-2, with D hard to call. The CDR3 spans 15 residues. V gave up 5 bases and J gave up 3 bases, with 13 bases separating them. Per germline, CDR1 MNHEY and CDR2 SVGEGT. CDR3 sequence reads: CASSPQPADTGELFF. The CDR3 coding sequence is TGTGCCAGCAGTCCACAACCCGCTGACACCGGGGAGCTGTTTTTT.

Worth noting for this clonotype: With a much larger clone just one base away, this may be a read error. The chain carries TRBV7-9 and TRBJ2-3; D gene unclear. The length of the CDR3 is 16 residues. V was shortened by 1 base and J by 2 bases, with 13 bases between the two germline ends. From germline, CDR1 is SEHNR and CDR2 FQNEAQ (reference sequence). DNA of the CDR3: TGTGCCAGCAGCTTAGACGGACGCCAGATCACAGATACGCAGTATTTT. This encodes CASSLDGRQITDTQYF.

Points on this clonotype: A clone one base away is much larger, so this may be a read error. The V call is TRBV7-9, the J call TRBJ1-5, with unresolved D. The germline gives CDR1 SEHNR, CDR2 FQNEAQ (reference sequence). The CDR3 consists of 12 residues. The CDR3 nucleotides read TGTACCAGCAGCTTTCCCAATCAGCCCCAGCATTTT. It translates to CTSSFPNQPQHF.

This chain links TRBV28 with TRBJ2-1; TRBD2 agrees at 7 bases. CDR1 and CDR2 (germline): MDHEN, SYDVKM. Trimming took 7 bases from V and 7 from J; bases not matched to a gene: 4. This CDR3 contains 12 residues. CDR3 amino acids: CASTLGGNEQFF. The CDR3, as DNA: TGTGCCAGCACCCTGGGGGGGAATGAGCAGTTCTTC.

This clonotype was observed at least ten times. The rearrangement joins TRBV4-3 to TRBJ1-5, with no clear D. The germline CDR1 and CDR2 sequences are LGHNA and YSLEER. V was clipped by 4 bases and J by 7 bases, with 17 bases between them. The CDR3 is made up of 15 amino acids. CDR3 sequence reads: CASSPWAGMAQPQHF. CDR3 sequence (DNA): TGCGCCAGCAGCCCCTGGGCGGGGATGGCCCAGCCCCAGCATTTT.

This clonotype came up many times. V and J are TRBV13 and TRBJ1-3; no definite D call. Germline CDR1 reads PRHDT; CDR2 reads FYEKMQ (reference sequence). V shed 5 bases and J shed 7 bases, with 9 bases lying between them. This CDR3 contains 12 residues. The CDR3 sequence is CASSPMSNTIYF. The DNA for the CDR3 is TGTGCCAGCAGCCCGATGTCGAACACCATATATTTT.

There are many counts of this clonotype. This sequence joins TRBV12-3 or TRBV12-4 and TRBJ2-2, with TRBD1 identical over 7 bases. CDR3 length equals 15 residues. The J segment lost 6 bases and the V segment lost 7 bases, leaving 11 bases of the junction unmatched. The CDR3 nucleotides are TGTGCCAGCAACCCGGGACAGCCAAATTCCGGGGAGCTGTTTTTT. This encodes CASNPGQPNSGELFF.

This clonotype was seen repeatedly, ten times or more. The chain is built from TRBV13 and TRBJ2-7; D is ambiguous. Germline V gives CDR1 PRHDT, CDR2 FYEKMQ (reference sequence). CDR3 length: 16 residues. The germline V and J ends were trimmed by 0 bases and 0 bases, with 12 bases remaining between them. The CDR3: CASSLGPGSLSYEQYF. The CDR3 DNA reads TGTGCCAGCAGCTTAGGCCCCGGGTCACTCTCCTACGAGCAGTACTTC. The complete variable domain, with remaining parts taken from reference TRBV13 and TRBJ2-7, reads AAGVIQSPRHLIKEKRETATLKCYPIPRHDTVYWYQQGPGQDPQFLISFYEKMQSDKGSIPDRFSAQQFSDYHSELNMSSLELGDSALYFCASSLGPGSLSYEQYFGPGTRLTVT.

This clonotype showed up many times. The CDR3 spells CASSKDRDERQETQYF. CDR3 nucleotides: TGTGCCAGCAGTAAAGACAGGGACGAGCGTCAAGAGACCCAGTACTTC. This chain joins TRBV5-6 and TRBJ2-5, with 7 nucleotides matching TRBD1. The CDR3 is 16 residues long. After removal of 5 bases from V and 2 bases from J, the junction contained 12 bases not matched to a gene. Germline V CDR1 and CDR2: SGHDT, YYEEEE. Filled out from reference TRBV5-6 and TRBJ2-5, the complete variable domain reads DAGVTQSPTHLIKTRGQQVTLRCSPKSGHDTVSWYQQALGQGPQFIFQYYEEEERQRGNFPDRFSGHQFPNYSSELNVNALLLGDSALYLCASSKDRDERQETQYFGPGTRLLVL.

This chain joins TRBV11-2 and TRBJ2-5; D unclear. Germline CDR1 SGHAT, CDR2 FQNNGV. V lost 5 bases and J lost 0, with 13 bases in between. CDR3 length: 15 residues. CDR3 sequence reads: CASSISGYDQETQYF. The CDR3 coding sequence is TGTGCCAGCAGCATATCCGGCTACGACCAAGAGACCCAGTACTTC.

The V and J genes are TRBV6-5 and TRBJ2-7; a possible D gene is TRBD2 (7 bases). V lost 5 bases and J lost 2, with 16 bases in between. The CDR3 sequence is 15 residues long. CDR1 and CDR2 from the germline V gene are MNHEY and SVGAGI. In nucleotides, the CDR3 is TGTGCCAGCAGTCCTAATCCGGGGGGCCCCTACGAGCAGTACTTC. Protein sequence: CASSPNPGGPYEQYF.

The table lists this clonotype with a few counts. The chain uses TRBV6-6 and TRBJ2-7; D gene ambiguous. CDR1 and CDR2 from the germline V gene are MNHNY and SVGAGI (reference sequence). The CDR3 runs to 12 residues. Trimming removed 0 bases from V and 1 base from J, with 1 base in between. CDR3 in amino acids: CASSYSSYEQYF. CDR3 coding DNA: TGTGCCAGCAGTTACTCTTCCTACGAGCAGTACTTC.

As regards this clonotype: A clone one base away is much larger, so this may be a read error. The gene calls are TRBV10-3 and TRBJ2-2; 10 nucleotides align to TRBD1. The germline V gene encodes CDR1 ENHRY and CDR2 SYGVKD. The CDR3 runs 15 residues. CDR3 amino acids: CATSRQGARTGELFF. For the CDR3, the DNA is TGTGCCACCAGTCGACAGGGGGCTCGCACCGGGGAGCTGTTTTTT.

Points on this clonotype: A clone one base away is much larger, so this may be a read error. The V call is TRBV7-2, the J call TRBJ1-1; D is perhaps TRBD1 (5 bases). This CDR3 is built from 13 residues. Germline-derived CDR1 and CDR2 are SGHTA and FQGNSA. CDR3 region: CASSLALGDEALF. CDR3 DNA: TGTGCCAGCAGCTTAGCGCTGGGGGATGAAGCTCTCTTT. Complete variable domain (other parts from reference TRBV7-2 and TRBJ1-1): GAGVSQSPSNKVTEKGKDVELRCDPISGHTALYWYRQSLGQGLEFLIYFQGNSAPDKSGLPSDRFSAERTGGSVSTLTIQRTQQEDSAVYLCASSLALGDEALFGQGTRLTVV.